The present T cell receptor beta chain was sequenced within a study of blood T cell repertoires in COVID-19. Study context: Material from acute and convalescent COVID-19 was sourced from the United States, Italy and Spain. In each case, the material was cDNA or gDNA derived from T cells, B-cell-depleted T cells, or PBMCs.

This CDR3 comprises 13 residues. Germline V gene data show CDR1 as SGHKS and CDR2 as YYEKEE (reference sequence). With 9 bases removed from V and 5 bases from J, the gap between germline ends came to 18 bases. Methods used by the authors: Counts of nucleated cells, estimated from reference gene primer amplification, were obtained. The repertoire was sequenced with immunoSEQ multiplex PCR; TCRdb's copy has only in-frame clones and lacks some. The D gene and trimming were derived from the DNA, and the V and J assignments and clone size from that table. This sample has roughly 65,000 clones, with under 95% found just once.

V is TRBV5-5 and J is TRBJ2-7, with D possibly being TRBD1 (7 bases). The sample comprised peripheral blood. The receptor was isolated from a man between 65 and 85 years old with active COVID-19. CDR3 sequence: CANCTWRGHEQYV. CDR3 DNA: TGTGCCAACTGTACGTGGAGGGGGCACGAGCAGTACGTC.